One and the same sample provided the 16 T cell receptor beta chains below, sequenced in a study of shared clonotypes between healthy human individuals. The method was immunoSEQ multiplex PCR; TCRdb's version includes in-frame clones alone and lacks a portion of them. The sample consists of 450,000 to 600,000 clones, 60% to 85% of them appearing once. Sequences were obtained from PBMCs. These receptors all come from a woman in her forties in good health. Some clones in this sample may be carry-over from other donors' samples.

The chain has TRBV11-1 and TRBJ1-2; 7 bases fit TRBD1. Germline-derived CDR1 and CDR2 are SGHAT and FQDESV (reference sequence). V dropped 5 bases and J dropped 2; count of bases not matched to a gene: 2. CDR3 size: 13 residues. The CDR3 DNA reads TGTGCCAGCAGCCCGACAGGGAACTATGGCTACACCTTC. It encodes CASSPTGNYGYTF. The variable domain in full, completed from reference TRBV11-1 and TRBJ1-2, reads EAEVAQSPRYKITEKSQAVAFWCDPISGHATLYWYRQILGQGPELLVQFQDESVVDDSQLPKDRFSAERLKGVDSTLKIQPAELGDSAMYLCASSPTGNYGYTFGSGTRLTVV.

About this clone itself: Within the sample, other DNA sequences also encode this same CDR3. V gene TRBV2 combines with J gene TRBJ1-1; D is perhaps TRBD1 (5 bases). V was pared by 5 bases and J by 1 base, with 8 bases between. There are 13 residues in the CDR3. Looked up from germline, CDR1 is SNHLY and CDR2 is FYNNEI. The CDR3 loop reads CASSSQGNTEAFF. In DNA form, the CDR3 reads TGTGCCAGCAGTAGTCAGGGGAACACTGAAGCTTTCTTT.

The CDR3: CASTEDRGDYGYTF. In DNA form, the CDR3 reads TGTGCCAGCACCGAGGACAGGGGGGACTATGGCTACACCTTC. The chain links TRBV28 to TRBJ1-2; 10 positions agree with TRBD1. The CDR3 covers 14 residues. Trimming at V came to 7 bases and at J to 3 bases, leaving 5 bases not matched to a gene. Germline CDR1 reads MDHEN; CDR2 reads SYDVKM.

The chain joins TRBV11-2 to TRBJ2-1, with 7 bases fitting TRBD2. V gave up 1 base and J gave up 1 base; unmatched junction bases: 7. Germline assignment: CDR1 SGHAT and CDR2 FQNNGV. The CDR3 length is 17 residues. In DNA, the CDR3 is TGTGCCAGCAGCTTAGGCACTAGCGCCCTGTCCTACAATGAGCAGTTCTTC. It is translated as CASSLGTSALSYNEQFF.

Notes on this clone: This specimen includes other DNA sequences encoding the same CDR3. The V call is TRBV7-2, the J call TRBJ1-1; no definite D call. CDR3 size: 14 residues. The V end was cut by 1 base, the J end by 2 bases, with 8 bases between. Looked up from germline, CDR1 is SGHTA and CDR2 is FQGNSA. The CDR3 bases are TGTGCCAGCAGCTTAGGCGCTTTCAACACTGAAGCTTTCTTT. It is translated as CASSLGAFNTEAFF.

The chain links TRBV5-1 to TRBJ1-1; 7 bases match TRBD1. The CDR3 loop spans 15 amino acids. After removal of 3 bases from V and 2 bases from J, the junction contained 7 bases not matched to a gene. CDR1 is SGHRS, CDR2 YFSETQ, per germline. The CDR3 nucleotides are TGCGCCAGCAGCTGGGGGACAGTGGCTAACACTGAAGCTTTCTTT. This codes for CASSWGTVANTEAFF.

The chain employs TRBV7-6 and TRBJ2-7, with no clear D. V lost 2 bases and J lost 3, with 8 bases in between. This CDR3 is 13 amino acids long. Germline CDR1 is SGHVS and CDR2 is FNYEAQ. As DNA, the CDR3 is TGTGCCAGCAGCTTACTAAGTCGCTACGAGCAGTACTTC. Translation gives CASSLLSRYEQYF.

The CDR3 is CATKGLAGTGELFF. CDR3 nucleotide sequence: TGTGCCACCAAGGGACTAGCGGGAACCGGGGAGCTGTTTTTT. The V call is TRBV15, the J call TRBJ2-2; 13 bases align to TRBD2. The CDR3 is made up of 14 amino acids. V shed 7 bases and J 5 bases; nucleotides not matched to a gene: 1. Germline values: CDR1 LNHNV, CDR2 YYDKDF (reference sequence). Drawing the rest from reference TRBV15 and TRBJ2-2, the complete variable domain is DAMVIQNPRYQVTQFGKPVTLSCSQTLNHNVMYWYQQKSSQAPKLLFHYYDKDFNNEADTPDNFQSRRPNTSFCFLDIRSPGLGDTAMYLCATKGLAGTGELFFGEGSRLTVL.

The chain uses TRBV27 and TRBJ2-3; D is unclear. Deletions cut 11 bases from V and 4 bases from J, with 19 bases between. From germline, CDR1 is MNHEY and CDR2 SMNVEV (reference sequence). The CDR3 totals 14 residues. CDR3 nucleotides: TGTGCCGCTGCGACCCCCAGCCTCTCAGATACGCAGTATTTT. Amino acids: CAAATPSLSDTQYF.

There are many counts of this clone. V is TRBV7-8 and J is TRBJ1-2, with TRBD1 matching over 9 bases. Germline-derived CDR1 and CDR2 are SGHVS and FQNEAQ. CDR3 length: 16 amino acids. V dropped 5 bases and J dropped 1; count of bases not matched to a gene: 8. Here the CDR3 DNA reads TGTGCCAGCAGCCGAAGTTGGGACAGGGTTAACTATGGCTACACCTTC. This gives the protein CASSRSWDRVNYGYTF.

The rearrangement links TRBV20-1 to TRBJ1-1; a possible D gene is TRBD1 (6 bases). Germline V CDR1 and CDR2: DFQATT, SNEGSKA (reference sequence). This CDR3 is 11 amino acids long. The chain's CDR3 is CRYTGITEAFF. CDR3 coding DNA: TGCAGGTACACAGGGATCACTGAAGCTTTCTTT.

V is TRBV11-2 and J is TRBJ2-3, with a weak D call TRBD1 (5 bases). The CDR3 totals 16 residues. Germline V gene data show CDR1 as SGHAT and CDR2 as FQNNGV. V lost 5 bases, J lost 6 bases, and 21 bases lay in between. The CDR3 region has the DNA TGTGCCAGCAGCCTTAGGGGTAGCTCCTTTACGGATACGCAGTATTTT. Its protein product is CASSLRGSSFTDTQYF. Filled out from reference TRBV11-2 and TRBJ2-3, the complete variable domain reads EAGVAQSPRYKIIEKRQSVAFWCNPISGHATLYWYQQILGQGPKLLIQFQNNGVVDDSQLPKDRFSAERLKGVDSTLKIQPAKLEDSAVYLCASSLRGSSFTDTQYFGPGTRLTVL.

CDR3 in DNA: TGTGCCAGTGAACAGGGGCCCGCGAACACCGGGGAGCTGTTTTTT. Protein product: CASEQGPANTGELFF. The J gene is TRBJ2-2, the V gene TRBV19; 7 bases fit TRBD1. Trimming cost V 8 bases and J 0 bases; bases outside gene matches: 6. The CDR3 totals 15 residues. The germline V gene encodes CDR1 LNHDA and CDR2 SQIVND (reference sequence). Complete variable domain (other parts from reference TRBV19 and TRBJ2-2): DGGITQSPKYLFRKEGQNVTLSCEQNLNHDAMYWYRQDPGQGLRLIYYSQIVNDFQKGDIAEGYSVSREKKESFPLTVTSAQKNPTAFYLCASEQGPANTGELFFGEGSRLTVL.

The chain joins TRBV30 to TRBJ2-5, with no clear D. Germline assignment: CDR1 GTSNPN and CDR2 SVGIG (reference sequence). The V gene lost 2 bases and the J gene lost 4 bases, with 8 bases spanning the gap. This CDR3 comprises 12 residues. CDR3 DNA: TGTGCCTGGAGTCCGCAAAGAGAGACCCAGTACTTC. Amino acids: CAWSPQRETQYF.

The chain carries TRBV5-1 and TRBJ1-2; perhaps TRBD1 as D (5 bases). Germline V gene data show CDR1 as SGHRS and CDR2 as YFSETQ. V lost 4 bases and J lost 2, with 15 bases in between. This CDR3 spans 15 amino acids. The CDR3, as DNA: TGCGCCAGCAGCCCGGGGGACCTAACGAACTATGGCTACACCTTC. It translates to CASSPGDLTNYGYTF. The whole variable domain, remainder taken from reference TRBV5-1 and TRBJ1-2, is KAGVTQTPRYLIKTRGQQVTLSCSPISGHRSVSWYQQTPGQGLQFLFEYFSETQRNKGNFPGRFSGRQFSNSRSEMNVSTLELGDSALYLCASSPGDLTNYGYTFGSGTRLTVV.

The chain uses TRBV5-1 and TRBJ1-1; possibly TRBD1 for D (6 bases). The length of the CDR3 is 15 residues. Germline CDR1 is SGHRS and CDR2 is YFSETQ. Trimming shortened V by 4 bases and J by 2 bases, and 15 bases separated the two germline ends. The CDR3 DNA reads TGCGCCAGCAGCCCTGGAGGACAGCCTAACACTGAAGCTTTCTTT. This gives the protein CASSPGGQPNTEAFF. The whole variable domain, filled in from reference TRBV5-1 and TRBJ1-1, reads KAGVTQTPRYLIKTRGQQVTLSCSPISGHRSVSWYQQTPGQGLQFLFEYFSETQRNKGNFPGRFSGRQFSNSRSEMNVSTLELGDSALYLCASSPGGQPNTEAFFGQGTRLTVV.